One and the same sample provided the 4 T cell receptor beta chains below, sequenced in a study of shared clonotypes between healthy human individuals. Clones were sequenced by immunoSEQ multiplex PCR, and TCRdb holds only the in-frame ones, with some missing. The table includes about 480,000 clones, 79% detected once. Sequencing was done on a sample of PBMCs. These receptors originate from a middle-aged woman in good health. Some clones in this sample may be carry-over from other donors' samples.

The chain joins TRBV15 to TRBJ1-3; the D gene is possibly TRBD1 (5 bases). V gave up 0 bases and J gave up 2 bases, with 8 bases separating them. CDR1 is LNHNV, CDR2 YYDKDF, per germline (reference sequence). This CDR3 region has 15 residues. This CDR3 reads CATSRDGGAGNTIYF. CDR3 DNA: TGTGCCACCAGCAGAGATGGAGGGGCTGGAAACACCATATATTTT.

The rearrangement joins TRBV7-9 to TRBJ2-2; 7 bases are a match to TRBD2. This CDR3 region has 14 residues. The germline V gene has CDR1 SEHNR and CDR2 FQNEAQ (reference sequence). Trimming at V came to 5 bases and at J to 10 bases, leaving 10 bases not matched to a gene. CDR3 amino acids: CASSVGLGEAELFF. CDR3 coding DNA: TGTGCCAGCAGCGTCGGACTAGGAGAAGCGGAGCTGTTTTTT.

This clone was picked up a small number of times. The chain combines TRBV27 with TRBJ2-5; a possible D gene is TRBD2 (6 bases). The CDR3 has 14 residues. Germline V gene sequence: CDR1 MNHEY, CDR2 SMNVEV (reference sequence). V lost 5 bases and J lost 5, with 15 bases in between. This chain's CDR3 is CASSARLVSETQYF. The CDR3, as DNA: TGTGCCAGCAGTGCTCGACTAGTTTCGGAGACCCAGTACTTC.

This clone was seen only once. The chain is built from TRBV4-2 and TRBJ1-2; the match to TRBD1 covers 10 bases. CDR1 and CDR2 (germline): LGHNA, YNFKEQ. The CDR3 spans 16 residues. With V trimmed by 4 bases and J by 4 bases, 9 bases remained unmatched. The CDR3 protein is CASSLWGTGDSYGYTF. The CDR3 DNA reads TGTGCCAGCAGCCTATGGGGGACAGGGGATTCCTATGGCTACACCTTC.